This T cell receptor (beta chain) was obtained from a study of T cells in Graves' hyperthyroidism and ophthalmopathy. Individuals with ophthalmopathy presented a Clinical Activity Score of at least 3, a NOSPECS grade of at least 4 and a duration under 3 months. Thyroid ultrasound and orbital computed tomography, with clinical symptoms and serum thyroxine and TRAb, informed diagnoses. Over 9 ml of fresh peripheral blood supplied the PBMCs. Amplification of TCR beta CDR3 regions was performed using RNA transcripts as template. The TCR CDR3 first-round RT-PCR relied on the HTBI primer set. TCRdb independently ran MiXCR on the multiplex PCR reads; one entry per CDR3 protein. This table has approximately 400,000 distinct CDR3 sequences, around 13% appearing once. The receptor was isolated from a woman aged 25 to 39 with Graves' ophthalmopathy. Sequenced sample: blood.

CDR3 nucleotides: TGTGCCAGCTCACCTCCGGAAGCGAACACTGAAGCTTTCTTT. Protein product: CASSPPEANTEAFF. This rearrangement joins TRBV18 to TRBJ1-1; no firm D call. V was trimmed by 3 bases and J by 1 base, leaving 9 bases between them. Per the germline V gene, CDR1 is KGHSH and CDR2 is LQKENI. This CDR3 is 14 amino acids long.